Below, 13 T cell receptor beta chains from the same sample are listed, as sequenced in a study of CD8 T cells in Susac syndrome. After extraction with the RNeasy kit, 0.5 to 1 ug of the RNA was reverse transcribed using random hexamers. TCRdb reprocessed the immunoSEQ multiplex PCR reads with MiXCR, giving one entry per CDR3 protein. Altogether 150,000 to 200,000 distinct CDR3 sequences are present, approximately 93% being singletons, with the ten largest covering roughly 0.1%. The sample consisted of CD4+ T cells from PBMCs. Every receptor here comes from a human donor with multiple sclerosis.

The V and J genes are TRBV11-1 and TRBJ1-1; a possible D gene is TRBD1 (6 bases). V lost 6 bases and J 5 bases, leaving 13 bases between the germline ends. The CDR3 sequence is 13 residues long. From germline, CDR1 is SGHAT and CDR2 FQDESV (reference sequence). The CDR3 region has the DNA TGTGCCAGCAGAACCCAACAGGGAACTGAAGCTTTCTTT. The encoded protein is CASRTQQGTEAFF.

The chain joins TRBV3-1 to TRBJ2-1; tentatively, D is TRBD2 (5 bases). CDR3 length: 15 residues. In germline, CDR1 is LGHDT, CDR2 YNNKEL (reference sequence). V dropped 0 bases and J dropped 3 bases, with 9 bases sitting between them. The CDR3 region has the DNA TGTGCCAGCAGCCAAGAAACTGACTACTACAATGAGCAGTTCTTC. It is translated as CASSQETDYYNEQFF.

This clonotype was detected once. The chain employs TRBV7-9 and TRBJ1-2; TRBD1 might be the D (6 bases). The germline V gene encodes CDR1 SEHNR and CDR2 FQNEAQ (reference sequence). The CDR3 consists of 17 residues. With 1 base removed from V and 3 bases from J, the gap between germline ends came to 18 bases. The CDR3: CASSLVPNGRGDYGYTF. The CDR3 DNA follows: TGTGCCAGCAGCTTAGTTCCCAATGGCAGGGGAGACTATGGCTACACCTTC.

Notes on this clonotype: An end of the junction differs from the germline gene, which may be a read error. The rearrangement links TRBV29-1 to TRBJ1-1; no clear D. CDR3 length: 13 amino acids. The germline V gene has CDR1 SQVTM and CDR2 ANQGSEA. DNA for the CDR3: TGCAGCGTCTCCCCCTTAGCCAACAGTGAAGCTTTCTTT. This codes for CSVSPLANSEAFF.

The rearrangement joins TRBV20-1 to TRBJ2-7; tentative D call: TRBD1 (5 bases). Trimming removed 5 bases at V and 2 bases at J, with 13 bases between. From germline, CDR1 is DFQATT and CDR2 SNEGSKA (reference sequence). This CDR3 comprises 13 residues. CDR3 bases: TGCAGTGCTCCAAAAGAGGACACCTACGAGCAGTACTTC. It specifies CSAPKEDTYEQYF.

This clonotype has only a few counts. The rearrangement links TRBV7-9 to TRBJ1-1; 7 bases map to TRBD1. The germline V gene has CDR1 SEHNR and CDR2 FQNEAQ (reference sequence). The CDR3 consists of 16 residues. Trimming removed 5 bases from V and 1 base from J; junction bases left unmatched: 10. This CDR3 is CASSTYRGRGNTEAFF. CDR3 in DNA: TGTGCCAGCAGCACCTACAGGGGCAGGGGGAACACTGAAGCTTTCTTT. The full variable domain, completed using reference TRBV7-9 and TRBJ1-1, is DTGVSQNPRHKITKRGQNVTFRCDPISEHNRLYWYRQTLGQGPEFLTYFQNEAQLEKSRLLSDRFSAERPKGSFSTLEIQRTEQGDSAMYLCASSTYRGRGNTEAFFGQGTRLTVV.

The chain carries TRBV7-2 and TRBJ2-1, with D unresolved. V shed 1 base and J shed 2 bases, with 6 bases lying between them. CDR3 length equals 14 residues. CDR1 and CDR2 (germline): SGHTA, FQGNSA. DNA of the CDR3: TGTGCCAGCAGCTTAGTCGAGCCCTACAATGAGCAGTTCTTC. Translation: CASSLVEPYNEQFF.

This chain connects TRBV6-5 to TRBJ2-3; 9 nucleotides match TRBD1. Trimming cost V 6 bases and J 7 bases; bases outside gene matches: 11. The CDR3 has 15 residues. Germline loops: CDR1 MNHEY, CDR2 SVGAGI. The CDR3 sequence is CASSRTGTGRNTQYF. The CDR3 nucleotides read TGTGCCAGCAGCCGGACCGGGACAGGGCGAAATACGCAGTATTTT.

The chain combines TRBV19 with TRBJ2-7; 7 bases fit TRBD1. Germline values: CDR1 LNHDA, CDR2 SQIVND (reference sequence). Trimming took 4 bases from V and 1 from J; bases not matched to a gene: 4. This CDR3 comprises 14 residues. This CDR3 reads CASSRQGFSYEQYF. CDR3 DNA sequence: TGTGCCAGTAGTAGACAGGGCTTTTCCTACGAGCAGTACTTC.

The chain employs TRBV4-1 and TRBJ1-2; D may be TRBD1 (5 bases). CDR1 MGHRA and CDR2 YSYEKL come from the germline V gene. V was pared by 0 bases and J by 5 bases, with 7 bases between. This CDR3 has 13 amino acids. CDR3 loop: CASSQDKGYGYTF. As DNA, the CDR3 is TGCGCCAGCAGCCAAGATAAGGGGTATGGCTACACCTTC.

The V call is TRBV29-1, the J call TRBJ1-5; D remains unclear. The CDR3 sequence is 13 residues long. Germline CDR1 SQVTM, CDR2 ANQGSEA. The V end lost 6 bases, the J end lost 5 bases, and 14 bases lay between the germline ends. CDR3 nucleotides: TGCAGCGTATCGGGAGCTGGCTATCAGCCCCAGCATTTT. This gives the protein CSVSGAGYQPQHF.

The chain joins TRBV7-2 to TRBJ2-5; TRBD2 agrees at 14 bases. The CDR3 is 17 residues long. Germline V CDR1 and CDR2: SGHTA, FQGNSA. The ends lost 2 bases at V and 5 bases at J; junction bases unmatched: 7. In nucleotides, the CDR3 is TGTGCCAGCAGCTTAACTGGACTAGCGGGAGGACCGGAGACCCAGTACTTC. Protein sequence: CASSLTGLAGGPETQYF.

The rearrangement links TRBV19 to TRBJ2-2; weak D call: TRBD1 (5 bases). The length of the CDR3 is 14 residues. The germline V gene encodes CDR1 LNHDA and CDR2 SQIVND (reference sequence). Trimming removed 3 bases from V and 6 bases from J, with 11 bases in between. The CDR3 DNA sequence: TGTGCCAGTAGTATGGGGCAGGTGGCCGGGGAGCTGTTTTTT. Translation: CASSMGQVAGELFF.